The entry that follows covers one T cell receptor (beta chain) sequence. This sample stems from a study of blood T cell repertoires in COVID-19. Contact with a PCR-confirmed or clinician-diagnosed COVID-19 case occurred within 2 weeks of entry. Trimming left V 1 base short and J 3 bases short, with 13 bases between. The CDR3 contains 15 residues. Germline CDR1 is SGDLS and CDR2 is YYNGEE. The table came from immunoSEQ multiplex PCR; TCRdb's copy has only in-frame clones and leaves some out. The table lists around 340,000 clones, roughly 86% of them singletons. This receptor was taken from a woman under 40 who had been exposed to COVID-19. This chain uses TRBV9 with TRBJ1-1; no reliable D call. The sequenced sample was PBMCs or T cells enriched from blood (not recorded which). CDR3 coding DNA: TGTGCCAGCAGCGTAATCGAGGGCTTGGACACTGAAGCTTTCTTT. This sequence encodes CASSVIEGLDTEAFF. The full variable domain, its missing parts supplied by reference TRBV9 and TRBJ1-1, is DSGVTQTPKHLITATGQRVTLRCSPRSGDLSVYWYQQSLDQGLQFLIQYYNGEERAKGNILERFSAQQFPDLHSELNLSSLELGDSALYFCASSVIEGLDTEAFFGQGTRLTVV.